The clone carrying this T cell receptor (beta chain) was counted many times. This CDR3 contains 15 residues. Germline loops: CDR1 SGHRS, CDR2 YFSETQ. Between the trimmed V and J ends, which lost 3 bases and 2 bases, there was a span of 15 bases. The entry originates in a study of spatial heterogeneity in lung cancer. Study overall: The study observed each unique TCR and UMI combination more than ten times on average in raw reads.

Every TCR cDNA molecule carried a tag that served as a unique molecular identifier. MiXCR, applied by TCRdb to the 5' RACE reads, yields one record per CDR3 protein. The sample holds approximately 44,000 distinct CDR3 sequences, around 13% seen once. The time point here: sample taken at primary tumor resection. There were roughly 78 donors, all of them untreated patients with early-stage non-small cell lung cancer. Whole RNA, isolated from tumor, nontumor lung or frozen PBMC, was sequenced without prior sorting. Sample: PBMCs, taken at surgery. This rearrangement joins TRBV5-1 to TRBJ2-7; no clear D gene. The clonotype comes from a male donor with early-stage non-small cell lung cancer. The CDR3 nucleotides are TGCGCCAGCAGCTCCTGGCCCGAGGCCCCCTACGAGCAGTACTTC. Translated: CASSSWPEAPYEQYF.